The source of this TCR beta chain is a study of spatial heterogeneity in lung cancer. Whole-study context: Among detected sequences, beta-chain ones consistently exceeded alpha-chain ones in number.

TCRdb re-called the 5' RACE reads through MiXCR, storing one row per CDR3 protein. The profile shows almost 75,000 distinct CDR3 sequences, roughly 15% of them singletons. This clonotype turned up a few times. Antigen unknown. Germline CDR1 KGHDR, CDR2 SFDVKD. This CDR3 is 16 amino acids long. The junction had 4 bases not matched to a gene; V was cut back by 2 bases and J by 6 bases. Whole-study findings and limits: Ubiquitous, expanded tumor-derived TCRs were more frequently observed in blood at resection than at follow-up.

Described time point: sample taken at primary tumor resection. Material for sequencing was whole RNA from tumor, nontumor lung or frozen PBMC, left unsorted. The source material was PBMCs, sampled at surgery. The sequence was collected from a male donor with early-stage non-small cell lung cancer. V is TRBV24-1 and J is TRBJ2-1; 12 nucleotides line up with TRBD2. This CDR3 reads CATSDSRLAGVNEQFF. The CDR3 DNA reads TGTGCCACCAGTGATTCAAGACTAGCGGGAGTCAATGAGCAGTTCTTC.